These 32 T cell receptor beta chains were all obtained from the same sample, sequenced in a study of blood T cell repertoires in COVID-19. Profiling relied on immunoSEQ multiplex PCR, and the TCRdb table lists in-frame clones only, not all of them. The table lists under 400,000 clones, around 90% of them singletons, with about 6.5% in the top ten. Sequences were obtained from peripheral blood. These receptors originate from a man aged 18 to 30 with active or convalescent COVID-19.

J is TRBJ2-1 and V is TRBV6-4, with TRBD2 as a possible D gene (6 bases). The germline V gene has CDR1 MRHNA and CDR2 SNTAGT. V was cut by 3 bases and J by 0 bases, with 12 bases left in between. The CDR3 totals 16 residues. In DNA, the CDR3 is TGTGCCAGCAGTGAGAGTTGGCGGGACTCCTACAATGAGCAGTTCTTC. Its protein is CASSESWRDSYNEQFF.

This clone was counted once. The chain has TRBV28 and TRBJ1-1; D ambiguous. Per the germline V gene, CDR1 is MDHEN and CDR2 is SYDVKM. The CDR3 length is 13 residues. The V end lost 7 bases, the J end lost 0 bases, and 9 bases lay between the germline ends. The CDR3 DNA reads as TGTGCCAGCAAGCGGGATATGAACACTGAAGCTTTCTTT. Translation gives CASKRDMNTEAFF.

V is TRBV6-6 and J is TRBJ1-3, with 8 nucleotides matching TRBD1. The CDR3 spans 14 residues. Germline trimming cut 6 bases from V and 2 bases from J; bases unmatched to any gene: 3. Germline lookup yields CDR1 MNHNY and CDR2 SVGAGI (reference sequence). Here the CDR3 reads CASSRTGTGNTIYF. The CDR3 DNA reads TGTGCCAGCAGCCGGACAGGGACTGGAAACACCATATATTTT.

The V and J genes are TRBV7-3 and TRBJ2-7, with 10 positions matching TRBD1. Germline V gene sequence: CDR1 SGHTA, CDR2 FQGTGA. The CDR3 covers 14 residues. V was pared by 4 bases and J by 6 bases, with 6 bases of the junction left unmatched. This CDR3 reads CASSWLGTGVEQYF. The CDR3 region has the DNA TGTGCCAGCAGCTGGCTTGGGACAGGGGTCGAGCAGTACTTC.

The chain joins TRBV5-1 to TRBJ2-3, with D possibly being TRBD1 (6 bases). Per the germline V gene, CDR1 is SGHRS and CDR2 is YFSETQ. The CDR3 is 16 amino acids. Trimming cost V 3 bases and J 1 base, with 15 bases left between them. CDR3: CASSSYWTEGTDTQYF. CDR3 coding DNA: TGCGCCAGCAGCTCATACTGGACAGAGGGCACAGATACGCAGTATTTT.

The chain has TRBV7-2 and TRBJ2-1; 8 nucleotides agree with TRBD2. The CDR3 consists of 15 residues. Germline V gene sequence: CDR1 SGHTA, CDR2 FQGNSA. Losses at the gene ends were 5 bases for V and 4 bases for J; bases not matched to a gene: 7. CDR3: CASSAGTRSYNEQFF. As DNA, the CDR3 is TGTGCCAGCAGCGCCGGGACTAGGAGTTACAATGAGCAGTTCTTC.

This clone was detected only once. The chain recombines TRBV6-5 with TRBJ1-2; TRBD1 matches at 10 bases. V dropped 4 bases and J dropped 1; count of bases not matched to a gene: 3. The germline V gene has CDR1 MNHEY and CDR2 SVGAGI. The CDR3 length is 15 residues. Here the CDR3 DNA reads TGTGCCAGCAGTTGGACAGGGGGAGTTAACTATGGCTACACCTTC. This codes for CASSWTGGVNYGYTF.

This chain's CDR3 is CASTSSGRRKTQYF. DNA for the CDR3: TGTGCCAGTACCTCTAGCGGGAGGCGGAAGACCCAGTACTTC. The genes are TRBV19 and TRBJ2-5, with TRBD2 matching 11 bases. CDR3 size: 14 residues. Germline V lookup: CDR1 LNHDA, CDR2 SQIVND (reference sequence). V trimming: 7 bases; J trimming: 6 bases; junction bases outside the gene matches: 7.

Written as DNA, the CDR3 is TGCGCCAGCAGTGAATCGGGTTATGGCTACACCTTC. Translated, it gives CASSESGYGYTF. The rearrangement uses TRBV10-2 and TRBJ1-2; D remains unclear. The CDR3 runs to 12 residues. Trimming took off 3 bases at V and 5 bases at J, with 7 bases between the two ends. The germline gives CDR1 WSHSY, CDR2 SAAADI.

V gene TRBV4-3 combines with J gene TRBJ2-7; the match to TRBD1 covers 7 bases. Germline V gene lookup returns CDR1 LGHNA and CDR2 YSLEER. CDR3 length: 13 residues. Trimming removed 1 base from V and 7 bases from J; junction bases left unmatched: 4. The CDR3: CASSQGQGWEQYF. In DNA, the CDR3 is TGCGCCAGCAGCCAAGGACAGGGCTGGGAGCAGTACTTC.

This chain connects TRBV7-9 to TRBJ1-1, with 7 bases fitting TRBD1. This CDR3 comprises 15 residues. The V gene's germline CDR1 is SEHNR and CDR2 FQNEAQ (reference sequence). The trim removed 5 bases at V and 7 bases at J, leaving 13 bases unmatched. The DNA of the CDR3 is TGTGCCAGCAGCGCAAGACAGGGAGGAGCGATTGAAGCTTTCTTT. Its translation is CASSARQGGAIEAFF.

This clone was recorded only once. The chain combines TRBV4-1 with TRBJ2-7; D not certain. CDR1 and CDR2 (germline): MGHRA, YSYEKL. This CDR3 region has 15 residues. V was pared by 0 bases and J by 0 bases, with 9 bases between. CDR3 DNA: TGCGCCAGCAGCCAAGAACCAGGCTACTCCTACGAGCAGTACTTC. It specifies CASSQEPGYSYEQYF.

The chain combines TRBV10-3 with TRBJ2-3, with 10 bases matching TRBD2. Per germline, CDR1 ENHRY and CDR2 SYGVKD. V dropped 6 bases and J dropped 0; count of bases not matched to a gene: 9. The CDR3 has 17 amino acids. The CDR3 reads CAIRTSGKGGSTDTQYF. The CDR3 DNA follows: TGTGCCATCAGAACTAGCGGGAAGGGCGGTAGCACAGATACGCAGTATTTT.

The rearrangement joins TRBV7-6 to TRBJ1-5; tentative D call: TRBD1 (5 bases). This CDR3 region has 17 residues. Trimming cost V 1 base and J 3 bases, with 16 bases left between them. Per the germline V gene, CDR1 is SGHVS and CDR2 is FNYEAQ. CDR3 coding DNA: TGTGCCAGCAGCTTAGGGGGGGATACCATAGCCAATCAGCCCCAGCATTTT. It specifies CASSLGGDTIANQPQHF.

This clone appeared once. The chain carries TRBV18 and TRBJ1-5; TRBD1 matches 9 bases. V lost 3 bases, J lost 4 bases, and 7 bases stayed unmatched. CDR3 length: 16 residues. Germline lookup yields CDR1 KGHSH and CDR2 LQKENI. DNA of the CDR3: TGTGCCAGCTCACCCCGGGACAGGGATTTGAATCAGCCCCAGCATTTT. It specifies CASSPRDRDLNQPQHF.

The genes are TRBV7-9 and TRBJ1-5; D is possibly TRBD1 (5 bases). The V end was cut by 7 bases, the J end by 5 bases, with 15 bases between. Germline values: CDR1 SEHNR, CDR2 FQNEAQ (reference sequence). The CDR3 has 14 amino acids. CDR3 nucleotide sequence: TGTGCCAGCACCAAACTGGGAGGGGATCAGCCCCAGCATTTT. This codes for CASTKLGGDQPQHF.

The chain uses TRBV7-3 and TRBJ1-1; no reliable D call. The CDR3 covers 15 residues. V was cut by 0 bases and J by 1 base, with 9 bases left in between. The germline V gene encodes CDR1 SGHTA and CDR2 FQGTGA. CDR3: CASSLTGTTNTEAFF. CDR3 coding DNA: TGTGCCAGCAGCTTAACGGGTACTACGAACACTGAAGCTTTCTTT.

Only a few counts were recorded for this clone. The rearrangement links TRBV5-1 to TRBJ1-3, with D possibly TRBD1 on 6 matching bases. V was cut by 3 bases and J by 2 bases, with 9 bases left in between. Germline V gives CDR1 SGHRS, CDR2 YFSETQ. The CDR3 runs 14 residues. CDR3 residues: CASSSGAPGNTIYF. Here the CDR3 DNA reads TGCGCCAGCAGCTCAGGGGCCCCTGGAAACACCATATATTTT.

The CDR3 sequence: CAPEGGYGYTF. The CDR3 DNA reads TGTGCCCCCGAAGGAGGCTATGGCTACACCTTC. The chain employs TRBV28 and TRBJ1-2; no firm D call. V was shortened by 11 bases and J by 4 bases, with 11 bases between the two germline ends. The CDR3 totals 11 residues. The germline gives CDR1 MDHEN, CDR2 SYDVKM.

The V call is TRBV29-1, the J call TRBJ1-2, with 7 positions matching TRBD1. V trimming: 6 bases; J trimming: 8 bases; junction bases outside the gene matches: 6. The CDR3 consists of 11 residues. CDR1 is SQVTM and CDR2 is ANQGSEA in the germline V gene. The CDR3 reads CSVGGGRGYTF. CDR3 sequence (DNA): TGCAGCGTAGGAGGGGGCCGGGGCTACACCTTC.

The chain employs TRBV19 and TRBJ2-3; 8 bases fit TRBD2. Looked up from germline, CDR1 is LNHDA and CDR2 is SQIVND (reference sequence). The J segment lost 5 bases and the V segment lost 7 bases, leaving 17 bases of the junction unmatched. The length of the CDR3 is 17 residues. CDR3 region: CASTPFTGGGAKDTQYF. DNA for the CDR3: TGTGCCAGTACCCCCTTCACCGGGGGGGGCGCGAAAGATACGCAGTATTTT.

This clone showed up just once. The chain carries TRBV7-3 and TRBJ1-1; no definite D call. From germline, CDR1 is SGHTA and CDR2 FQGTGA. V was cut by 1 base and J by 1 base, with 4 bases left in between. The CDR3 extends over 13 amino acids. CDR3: CASSLNWNTEAFF. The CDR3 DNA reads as TGTGCCAGCAGCTTAAACTGGAACACTGAAGCTTTCTTT.

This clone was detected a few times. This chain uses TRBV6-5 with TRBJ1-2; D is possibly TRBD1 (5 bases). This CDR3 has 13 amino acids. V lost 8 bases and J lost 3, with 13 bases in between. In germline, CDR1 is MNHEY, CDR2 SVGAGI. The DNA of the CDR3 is TGTGCCAGCGGCGGGACGGAAGACTATGGCTACACCTTC. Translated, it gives CASGGTEDYGYTF.

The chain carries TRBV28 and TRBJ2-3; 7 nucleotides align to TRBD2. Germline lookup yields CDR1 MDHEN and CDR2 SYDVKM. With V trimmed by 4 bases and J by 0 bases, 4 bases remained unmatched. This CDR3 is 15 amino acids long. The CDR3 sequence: CASSYPSGSTDTQYF. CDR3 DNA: TGTGCCAGCAGTTACCCTAGCGGCAGCACAGATACGCAGTATTTT.

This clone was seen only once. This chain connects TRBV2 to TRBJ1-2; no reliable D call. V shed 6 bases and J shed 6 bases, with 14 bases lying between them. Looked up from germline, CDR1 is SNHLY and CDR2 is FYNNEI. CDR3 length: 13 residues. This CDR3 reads CASSQAQVDGYTF. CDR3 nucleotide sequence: TGTGCCAGCAGCCAGGCCCAGGTGGATGGCTACACCTTC. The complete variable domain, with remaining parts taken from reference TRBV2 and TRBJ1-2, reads EPEVTQTPSHQVTQMGQEVILRCVPISNHLYFYWYRQILGQKVEFLVSFYNNEISEKSEIFDDQFSVERPDGSNFTLKIRSTKLEDSAMYFCASSQAQVDGYTFGSGTRLTVV.

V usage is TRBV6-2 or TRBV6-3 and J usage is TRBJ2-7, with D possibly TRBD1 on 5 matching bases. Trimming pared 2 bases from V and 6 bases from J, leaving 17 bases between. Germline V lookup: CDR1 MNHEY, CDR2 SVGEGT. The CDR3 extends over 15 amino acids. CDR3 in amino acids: CASSYPRASTPEQYF. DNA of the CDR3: TGTGCCAGCAGTTACCCCAGGGCCTCCACTCCCGAGCAGTACTTC.

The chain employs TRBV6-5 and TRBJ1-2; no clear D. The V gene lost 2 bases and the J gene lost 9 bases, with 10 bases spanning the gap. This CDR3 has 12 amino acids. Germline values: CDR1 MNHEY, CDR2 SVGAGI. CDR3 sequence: CASSYREVSYTF. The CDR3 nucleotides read TGTGCCAGCAGTTACAGGGAGGTAAGCTACACCTTC.

Here the CDR3 reads CASSYGGTAYYGYTF. The CDR3 coding sequence is TGTGCCAGCAGTTACGGCGGTACTGCTTACTATGGCTACACCTTC. The chain links TRBV6-2 or TRBV6-3 to TRBJ1-2; D is undetermined. This CDR3 contains 15 residues. Germline CDR1 reads MNHEY; CDR2 reads SVGEGT. Trimming cost V 2 bases and J 3 bases, with 13 bases left between them.

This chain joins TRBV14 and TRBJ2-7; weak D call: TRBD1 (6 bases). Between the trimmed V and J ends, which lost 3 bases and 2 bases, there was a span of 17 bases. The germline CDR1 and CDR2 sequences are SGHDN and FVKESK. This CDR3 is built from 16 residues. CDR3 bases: TGTGCCAGCAGCCAGCTAACAGGGTTGGGCACCTACGAGCAGTACTTC. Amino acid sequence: CASSQLTGLGTYEQYF.

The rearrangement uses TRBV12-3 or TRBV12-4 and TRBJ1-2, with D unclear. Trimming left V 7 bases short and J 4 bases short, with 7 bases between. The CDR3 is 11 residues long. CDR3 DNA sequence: TGTGCCAGCACCGACACCTATGGCTACACCTTC. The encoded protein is CASTDTYGYTF.

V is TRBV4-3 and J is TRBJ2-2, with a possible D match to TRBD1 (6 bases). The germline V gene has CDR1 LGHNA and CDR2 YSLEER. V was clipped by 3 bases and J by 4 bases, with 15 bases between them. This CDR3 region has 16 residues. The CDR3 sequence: CASSQGRGFFTGELFF. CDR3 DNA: TGCGCCAGCAGCCAGGGCAGGGGATTCTTCACCGGGGAGCTGTTTTTT.

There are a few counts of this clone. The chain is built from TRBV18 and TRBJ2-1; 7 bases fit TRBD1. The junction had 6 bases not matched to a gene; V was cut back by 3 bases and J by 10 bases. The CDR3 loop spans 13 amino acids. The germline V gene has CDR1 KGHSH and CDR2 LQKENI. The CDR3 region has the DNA TGTGCCAGCTCACCTAACAGGGGAGAAGAGCAGTTCTTC. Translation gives CASSPNRGEEQFF. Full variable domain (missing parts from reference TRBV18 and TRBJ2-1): NAGVMQNPRHLVRRRGQEARLRCSPMKGHSHVYWYRQLPEEGLKFMVYLQKENIIDESGMPKERFSAEFPKEGPSILRIQQVVRGDSAAYFCASSPNRGEEQFFGPGTRLTVL.